These 26 T cell receptor beta chains were all obtained from the same sample, sequenced in a study of neurological immune-mediated disorders (dated by TCRdb to the late 2010s). The library came from 5' RACE. For sequencing, an Illumina HiSeq 2500 was employed. TCRdb itself trimmed the public reads at Q25 with fastp, ran MiXCR and retained productive beta chains. Here each entry gathers all rows of one CDR3 protein and keeps the most common genes and DNA. This sample is represented by approximately 74,000 distinct CDR3 sequences; around a tenth of them were singletons. The top ten constitute about 1.8% of the sample. The sequenced sample was PBMCs. The receptors here all came from a man aged 45-60 years in good health.

At least ten counts were recorded for this clonotype. This sequence joins TRBV5-5 and TRBJ2-4, with 11 bases aligning to TRBD2. This CDR3 has 16 amino acids. Trimming cost V 4 bases and J 5 bases; bases outside gene matches: 8. Germline values: CDR1 SGHKS, CDR2 YYEKEE (reference sequence). CDR3 bases: TGTGCCAGCAGCCGGGGACTAGCGGTGAATGAAAACATTCAGTACTTC. Translation gives CASSRGLAVNENIQYF. Variable domain in full (rest from reference TRBV5-5 and TRBJ2-4): DAGVTQSPTHLIKTRGQQVTLRCSPISGHKSVSWYQQVLGQGPQFIFQYYEKEERGRGNFPDRFSARQFPNYSSELNVNALLLGDSALYLCASSRGLAVNENIQYFGAGTRLSVL.

As regards this clonotype: A much larger clone is a single base away; this may be a read error. This chain uses TRBV14 with TRBJ1-1; 8 positions match TRBD1. The V segment lost 6 bases and the J segment 0 bases; nucleotides outside the gene matches: 3. Germline loops: CDR1 SGHDN, CDR2 FVKESK. The CDR3 totals 14 residues. CDR3 in DNA: TGTGCCAGCAGGAGGACAGGGCTGAACACTGAAGCTTTCTTT. This gives the protein CASRRTGLNTEAFF.

Details on this clonotype: It may be a read error: a sequence one base away is much more abundant. The chain joins TRBV5-1 to TRBJ2-3; D is perhaps TRBD1 (6 bases). V was trimmed by 3 bases and J by 6 bases, leaving 17 bases between them. CDR1 and CDR2 (germline): SGHRS, YFSETQ. The CDR3 is 15 amino acids. CDR3 nucleotides: TGCGCCAGCAGCTCCAGAGGGGGTACCCCGGATACGCAGTATTTT. It translates to CASSSRGGTPDTQYF.

This clonotype was counted at least ten times. The chain joins TRBV6-2 or TRBV6-3 to TRBJ1-5; TRBD1 matches at 7 bases. Germline V gene lookup returns CDR1 MNHEY and CDR2 SVGEGT. V lost 7 bases and J lost 5; bases outside the gene matches: 11. The CDR3 totals 15 residues. The CDR3 spells CASNPQGKGDQPQHF. The CDR3 nucleotides are TGTGCCAGCAATCCACAGGGGAAGGGTGATCAGCCCCAGCATTTT.

This clonotype occurred many times. V usage is TRBV5-1 and J usage is TRBJ1-1, with D perhaps matching TRBD1 (5 bases). The germline V and J ends were trimmed by 0 bases and 5 bases, with 11 bases remaining between them. Germline CDR1 is SGHRS and CDR2 is YFSETQ. The CDR3 is 14 residues long. Here the CDR3 DNA reads TGCGCCAGCAGCTTGGTAGCAGGGAGTACTGAAGCTTTCTTT. Its translation is CASSLVAGSTEAFF.

This clonotype was counted at least ten times. The CDR3 region has the DNA TGTGCCAGCTCCCCCTCTTCGAGCTCCTACAATGAGCAGTTCTTC. Protein: CASSPSSSSYNEQFF. This chain connects TRBV18 to TRBJ2-1, with D hard to call. This CDR3 comprises 15 residues. V gave up 6 bases and J gave up 0 bases, with 12 bases separating them. Germline V lookup: CDR1 KGHSH, CDR2 LQKENI.

This clonotype was found many times. With a much larger clone just one base away, this may be a read error. The gene calls are TRBV20-1 and TRBJ1-5, with a tentative D call TRBD1 (5 bases). The ends were cut back, 3 bases at V and 3 bases at J, with 9 bases in the middle. CDR1 is DFQATT and CDR2 is SNEGSKA in the germline V gene (reference sequence). The CDR3 runs 13 residues. CDR3 sequence reads: CSARVQVNQPQHF. The CDR3 bases are TGCAGTGCTAGGGTACAGGTCAATCAGCCCCAGCATTTT.

This clonotype was observed once. One junction end disagrees with the germline gene, perhaps due to a read error. The genes are TRBV10-3 and TRBJ2-7, with D tentatively TRBD1 or TRBD2 (5 bases each). The CDR3 is made up of 13 amino acids. In germline, CDR1 is ENHRY, CDR2 SYGVKD. The CDR3 DNA reads as TGTGCCACACGGGGACCGCTCCACTACGAGCATTACTTC. Translating it yields CATRGPLHYEHYF.

This rearrangement joins TRBV5-1 to TRBJ2-1, with 7 nucleotides matching TRBD2. The germline CDR1 and CDR2 sequences are SGHRS and YFSETQ. The CDR3 has 15 residues. V gave up 6 bases and J gave up 10 bases; unmatched junction bases: 16. DNA of the CDR3: TGCGCCAGCAACCTTATAGTAGCGGGCAACAGGGAGCAGTTCTTC. Its protein product is CASNLIVAGNREQFF.

This sequence joins TRBV6-1 and TRBJ2-7; 10 bases match TRBD1. Germline trimming cut 5 bases from V and 5 bases from J; bases unmatched to any gene: 6. The CDR3 runs to 14 residues. Germline V lookup: CDR1 MNHNS, CDR2 SASEGT. The CDR3 nucleotides are TGTGCCAGCAGTCCCGGGACAGGGGTCGACGAGCAGTACTTC. Encoded protein: CASSPGTGVDEQYF.

This clonotype was detected only a few times. The gene calls are TRBV7-9 and TRBJ2-3, with a weak D call TRBD1 (5 bases). The CDR3 sequence is 16 residues long. CDR1 SEHNR and CDR2 FQNEAQ come from the germline V gene (reference sequence). Trimming took 2 bases from V and 5 from J, leaving 17 bases between them. The chain's CDR3 is CASSLYGADLRDTQYF. The CDR3 DNA reads as TGTGCCAGCAGCTTATATGGGGCAGACCTCAGAGATACGCAGTATTTT.

This clonotype was observed at least ten times. The gene calls are TRBV10-2 and TRBJ2-7, with 7 bases lining up with TRBD1. Germline CDR1 and CDR2: WSHSY and SAAADI. With V trimmed by 6 bases and J by 2 bases, 4 bases remained unmatched. The CDR3 spans 13 residues. CDR3 region: CASRTGQAYEQYF. CDR3 nucleotides: TGCGCCAGCAGGACAGGGCAAGCCTACGAGCAGTACTTC.

This clonotype was recorded at least ten times. The rearrangement joins TRBV28 to TRBJ1-5; D is unresolved. The germline V gene has CDR1 MDHEN and CDR2 SYDVKM. Trimming shortened V by 5 bases and J by 10 bases, and 12 bases separated the two germline ends. The CDR3 length is 12 residues. The CDR3 DNA sequence: TGTGCCAGCAGTCTCCCCCGGGGACCCCAGCATTTT. Protein product: CASSLPRGPQHF.

This clonotype was seen repeatedly, ten times or more. This chain joins TRBV7-8 and TRBJ2-2, with 7 bases that match TRBD1. This CDR3 is built from 16 residues. The germline V gene has CDR1 SGHVS and CDR2 FQNEAQ. V shed 6 bases and J 4 bases; nucleotides not matched to a gene: 11. CDR3 sequence: CASRLGDSYFTGELFF. The CDR3 DNA reads as TGTGCCAGCAGGCTGGGGGACAGCTATTTCACCGGGGAGCTGTTTTTT.

Ten or more counts support this clonotype. The V and J genes are TRBV12-3 or TRBV12-4 and TRBJ2-2; TRBD1 aligns across 9 bases. There are 16 residues in the CDR3. J was trimmed by 4 bases and V by 6 bases; bases with no gene match: 9. The CDR3, as DNA: TGTGCCAGCAGAAGAACCGGGACAGGGACCACCGGGGAGCTGTTTTTT. It codes for CASRRTGTGTTGELFF.

This clonotype was recorded many times. In DNA form, the CDR3 reads TGTGCCAGCAGCTTAGAGTCCCGGATCAATCAGCCCCAGCATTTT. Protein product: CASSLESRINQPQHF. The V and J genes are TRBV7-8 and TRBJ1-5; D gene uncertain. From germline, CDR1 is SGHVS and CDR2 FQNEAQ. Trimming left V 1 base short and J 3 bases short, with 10 bases between. This CDR3 is built from 15 residues.

This clonotype was counted many times. This sequence joins TRBV7-2 and TRBJ2-1; weak D call: TRBD1 (5 bases). The CDR3 sequence is 16 residues long. Per the germline V gene, CDR1 is SGHTA and CDR2 is FQGNSA. The V gene lost 2 bases and the J gene lost 5 bases, with 16 bases spanning the gap. This CDR3 is CASSLLSGYLNNEQFF. In DNA form, the CDR3 reads TGTGCCAGCAGCTTACTGTCAGGGTACCTAAACAATGAGCAGTTCTTC.

This clonotype was recorded at least ten times. J is TRBJ2-7 and V is TRBV28; D possibly corresponds to TRBD2 (5 bases). The germline V and J ends were trimmed by 8 bases and 4 bases, with 27 bases remaining between them. The germline V gene encodes CDR1 MDHEN and CDR2 SYDVKM. The length of the CDR3 is 17 residues. CDR3: CASRGTHGRHENYEQYF. CDR3 DNA sequence: TGTGCCAGCCGGGGTACTCACGGCCGTCATGAAAATTACGAGCAGTACTTC.

This clonotype came up once. Its ends do not fully match the called genes, so a read error is possible. This chain uses TRBV5-6 with TRBJ1-5; 11 nucleotides match TRBD1. The CDR3 totals 17 residues. CDR1 is SGHDT and CDR2 is YYEEEE in the germline V gene. CDR3 in amino acids: CANSLGTGGRSKQPQHF. CDR3 DNA: TGTGCCAACAGCTTGGGGACAGGGGGTAGGAGCAAGCAGCCCCAGCATTTT.

Ten or more counts support this clonotype. The CDR3 bases are TGTGCCAGCTCACCAGGGGCTGTGCAGGGTAAGGGCGAGCAGTACTTC. Translation: CASSPGAVQGKGEQYF. The V and J genes are TRBV18 and TRBJ2-7; D possibly corresponds to TRBD1 (5 bases). V lost 2 bases and J lost 6, with 20 bases in between. Germline V lookup: CDR1 KGHSH, CDR2 LQKENI. This CDR3 has 16 amino acids.

This clonotype was recorded many times. The V call is TRBV5-1, the J call TRBJ2-3; unclear D gene. Germline CDR1 reads SGHRS; CDR2 reads YFSETQ. This CDR3 is built from 16 residues. V lost 3 bases and J 1 base, leaving 15 bases between the germline ends. CDR3 sequence (DNA): TGCGCCAGCAGCTCTCTTTCCGGCGGTGGCACAGATACGCAGTATTTT. Translated, it gives CASSSLSGGGTDTQYF.

This clonotype occurred many times. The V gene is TRBV20-1, the J gene TRBJ2-3, with D perhaps TRBD1 or TRBD2 (7 bases each). CDR3 length equals 14 residues. Deletions cut 5 bases from V and 1 base from J, with 13 bases between. CDR1 and CDR2 (germline): DFQATT, SNEGSKA (reference sequence). CDR3 sequence (DNA): TGCAGTGCTCCCCAGGGGGGGGGCACAGATACGCAGTATTTT. This codes for CSAPQGGGTDTQYF.

Comments on this clonotype: It may be a read error: a sequence one base away is much more abundant. The rearrangement uses TRBV20-1 and TRBJ2-5, with D perhaps given as TRBD1 or TRBD2 (5 bases each). The CDR3 extends over 11 amino acids. Germline values: CDR1 DFQATT, CDR2 SNEGSKA (reference sequence). Here the CDR3 reads CSAGRKETQYF. DNA of the CDR3: TGTAGCGCAGGGCGTAAAGAGACCCAGTACTTC.

This clonotype occurred many times. The chain is built from TRBV9 and TRBJ2-1; D is ambiguous. The CDR3 has 16 residues. CDR1 SGDLS and CDR2 YYNGEE come from the germline V gene. The V and J ends lost 0 bases and 1 base respectively, with 11 bases between them. The CDR3 spells CASSVGSPTSYNEQFF. As DNA, the CDR3 is TGTGCCAGCAGCGTAGGGTCGCCCACGTCCTACAATGAGCAGTTCTTC.

This clonotype was counted many times. One end of the junction fails to match germline, which may point to a read error. The chain combines TRBV4-1 with TRBJ2-7; 9 bases align to TRBD1. CDR1 and CDR2 (germline): MGHRA, YSYEKL. This CDR3 region has 16 residues. CDR3 residues: CASTQTPRDRVYEQYF. CDR3 sequence (DNA): TGCGCCAGCACCCAAACGCCCCGGGACAGGGTATACGAGCAGTACTTC.

Many counts were recorded for this clonotype. J is TRBJ1-1 and V is TRBV9, with a tentative D call TRBD1 (6 bases). V lost 4 bases, J lost 4 bases, and 26 bases lay in between. Germline V gene data show CDR1 as SGDLS and CDR2 as YYNGEE. The CDR3 consists of 18 residues. CDR3 sequence: CASSPSSPGALGTTEAFF. The CDR3 DNA reads as TGTGCCAGCAGCCCCAGTTCCCCAGGGGCCCTAGGGACCACTGAAGCTTTCTTT. Full variable domain (outside the CDR3, taken from reference TRBV9 and TRBJ1-1): DSGVTQTPKHLITATGQRVTLRCSPRSGDLSVYWYQQSLDQGLQFLIQYYNGEERAKGNILERFSAQQFPDLHSELNLSSLELGDSALYFCASSPSSPGALGTTEAFFGQGTRLTVV.